These T cell receptor beta chains were read from a single sample in a study of blood T cell repertoires in COVID-19. Clones were read by immunoSEQ multiplex PCR, and TCRdb kept only the in-frame ones, dropping some. The sample shows some 60,000 clones, approximately 82% of them seen only once. The specimen sequenced was peripheral blood. Source of these receptors: an elderly woman with acute or convalescent COVID-19. The CDR3 runs from the conserved cysteine through the conserved F or W. D genes are given only for firm matches. Clone size is shown for a subset of rows, as once, few, many or a class of expanded clone.

>TRBJ1-1|TRBV6-5|-|-
CASSSTGIFMNTEAFF
TGTGCCAGCAGTTCTACAGGGATTTTCATGAACACTGAAGCTTTCTTT
>TRBJ2-7|TRBV6-6|-|-
CASSFRDSSYEQYF
TGTGCCAGCAGTTTCCGCGACAGTTCCTACGAGCAGTACTTC
>TRBJ2-7|TRBV30|-|-
CAWSLAGRAVGEQYF
TGTGCCTGGAGTCTGGCGGGCCGGGCTGTGGGGGAGCAGTACTTC
>TRBJ2-1|TRBV6-4|-|-
CASSDVRRGSNEQFF
TGTGCCAGCAGTGACGTTCGCAGGGGTAGCAATGAGCAGTTCTTC
>TRBJ1-4|TRBV18|-|-
CASSPLGRGNEKLFF
TGTGCCAGCTCACCACTCGGGAGGGGTAATGAAAAACTGTTTTTT
>TRBJ2-2|TRBV9|-|TRBD2
CASSTAGGTNTGELFF
TGTGCCAGCAGTACAGCGGGAGGAACGAACACCGGGGAGCTGTTTTTT
>TRBJ1-2|TRBV13|-|-
CASSLGPQGGGYTF
TGTGCCAGCAGCTTAGGCCCACAGGGTGGCGGCTACACCTTC
>TRBJ1-1|TRBV18|-|-
CASTGDSPMNTEAFF
TGTGCCAGCACGGGAGACAGCCCCATGAACACTGAAGCTTTCTTT
>TRBJ1-1|TRBV7-6|-|-
CASSSLTGMNTEAFF
TGTGCCAGCAGCTCCCTGACGGGAATGAACACTGAAGCTTTCTTT
>TRBJ1-5|TRBV2|few|-
CASSEGRVSQPQHF
TGTGCCAGCAGTGAAGGGAGGGTATCCCAGCCCCAGCATTTT
>TRBJ1-2|TRBV11-2|-|-
CASSLDLTKGAGGYTF
TGTGCCAGCAGCTTAGATTTAACCAAAGGGGCCGGGGGCTACACCTTC
>TRBJ2-3|TRBV19|once|TRBD2
CASRDGGAGPDTQYF
TGTGCCAGTAGAGACGGGGGGGCAGGGCCAGATACGCAGTATTTT
>TRBJ1-1|TRBV18|-|TRBD1
CASSPLQGAGEAFF
TGTGCCAGCTCACCACTTCAGGGGGCTGGTGAAGCTTTCTTT
>TRBJ1-3|TRBV7-3|-|-
CASSEAAGNTIYF
TGTGCCAGCAGCGAGGCGGCTGGAAACACCATATATTTT
>TRBJ1-1|TRBV11-3|-|-
CASSLSGENTEAFF
TGTGCCAGCAGCTTATCAGGGGAGAACACTGAAGCTTTCTTT
>TRBJ2-1|TRBV7-6|-|-
CASSLEVSGTYNEQFF
TGTGCCAGCAGCTTAGAAGTTAGCGGCACTTACAATGAGCAGTTCTTC
>TRBJ1-1|TRBV7-8|-|TRBD1
CASSGWDRGDTEAFF
TGTGCCAGCAGCGGCTGGGACAGGGGAGACACTGAAGCTTTCTTT
>TRBJ1-5|TRBV5-8|-|-
CASSHGRGLSNQPQHF
TGTGCCAGCAGCCATGGGAGGGGACTTAGCAATCAGCCCCAGCATTTT
>TRBJ1-4|TRBV6-6|-|-
CASSYQSATNEKLFF
TGTGCCAGCAGTTACCAAAGCGCAACTAATGAAAAACTGTTTTTT
>TRBJ1-2|TRBV29-1|-|-
CSVSDYGYTF
TGCAGCGTTTCAGATTATGGCTACACCTTC
>TRBJ2-7|TRBV6-5|-|-
CASSSAGTGRYEQYF
TGTGCCAGCAGTTCGGCCGGGACTGGGCGCTACGAGCAGTACTTC
>TRBJ1-2|TRBV5-4|-|TRBD1
CASSPGQEVYGYTF
TGTGCCAGCAGCCCGGGACAGGAGGTCTATGGCTACACCTTC
>TRBJ1-4|TRBV6-6|-|-
CASSYAGVNEKLFF
TGTGCCAGCAGTTACGCAGGGGTCAATGAAAAACTGTTTTTT
>TRBJ2-6|TRBV19|-|TRBD2
CASSPRLAGAPGANVLTF
TGTGCCAGTAGTCCCAGACTAGCGGGAGCCCCCGGGGCCAACGTCCTGACTTTC
>TRBJ1-3|TRBV6-5|few|TRBD1
CASSYTEGGVDTIYF
TGTGCCAGCAGTTATACGGAAGGGGGCGTGGACACCATATATTTT
>TRBJ2-1|TRBV4-2|-|-
CASSQEAGNGYNEQFF
TGTGCCAGCAGCCAAGAGGCAGGGAATGGCTACAATGAGCAGTTCTTC
>TRBJ2-3|TRBV27|once|TRBD1
CASSPRDRGRGDTQYF
TGTGCCAGCAGCCCACGCGACAGGGGGCGGGGGGATACGCAGTATTTT
>TRBJ2-1|TRBV13|-|TRBD2
CASSERERRREQFF
TGTGCCAGTAGTGAGCGGGAGAGACGGCGTGAGCAGTTCTTC
>TRBJ2-3|TRBV24-1|-|TRBD1
CATGETGARKDTQYF
TGTGCCACCGGGGAGACAGGGGCGCGTAAAGATACGCAGTATTTT
>TRBJ2-2|TRBV7-2|-|TRBD1
CASSPYRGTAGELFF
TGTGCCAGCAGCCCTTACAGGGGTACGGCCGGGGAGCTGTTTTTT
>TRBJ2-7|TRBV11-2|-|TRBD2
CASSLLTSLYEQYF
TGTGCCAGCAGCCTACTGACTAGCCTATACGAGCAGTACTTC
>TRBJ1-3|TRBV14|-|-
CASSHRGGNTIYF
TGTGCCAGCAGCCACAGGGGAGGAAACACCATATATTTT
>TRBJ1-2|TRBV2|-|TRBD1
CASSEKGQGYGYTF
TGTGCCAGCAGTGAAAAGGGACAGGGATATGGCTACACCTTC
>TRBJ1-4|TRBV19|-|TRBD1
CASSTPGQGVFGEKLFF
TGTGCCAGTAGCACGCCGGGACAGGGGGTATTCGGCGAAAAACTGTTTTTT
>TRBJ2-7|TRBV18|-|-
CASSNKGWSYEQYF
TGTGCCAGCTCCAATAAGGGGTGGTCCTACGAGCAGTACTTC
>TRBJ1-4|TRBV6-4|few|TRBD1
CASRQGAYGYEKLFF
TGTGCCAGCAGACAGGGGGCCTACGGTTATGAAAAACTGTTTTTT
>TRBJ1-1|TRBV18|-|TRBD1
CASSLRQGRDEAFF
TGTGCCAGCTCCCTGAGACAGGGTAGAGATGAAGCTTTCTTT
>TRBJ1-5|TRBV9|few|TRBD1
CASSGGTGNQPQHF
TGTGCCAGCAGCGGGGGGACAGGGAATCAGCCCCAGCATTTT
>TRBJ2-4|TRBV7-2|-|-
CASSQTVAKNIQYF
TGTGCCAGCAGCCAGACAGTAGCCAAAAACATTCAGTACTTC
>TRBJ2-7|TRBV28|-|TRBD1
CASSLRQGDYEQYF
TGTGCCAGCAGTTTGCGGCAGGGGGACTACGAGCAGTACTTC
>TRBJ2-2|TRBV7-2|-|TRBD1
CASSSTGVSSTGELFF
TGTGCCAGCAGCTCAACAGGGGTTTCGAGCACCGGGGAGCTGTTTTTT
>TRBJ1-6|TRBV2|-|TRBD1
CASIPGQGRSPLHF
TGTGCCAGCATACCGGGACAGGGCCGGTCACCCCTCCACTTT
>TRBJ2-1|TRBV3-1/TRBV3-2|-|TRBD2
CASSRGSSYNEQFF
TGTGCCAGCAGCCGCGGGAGCTCCTACAATGAGCAGTTCTTC
>TRBJ2-2|TRBV7-9|-|-
CASSRGTYLNTGELFF
TGTGCCAGCAGCCGCGGGACGTACCTGAACACCGGGGAGCTGTTTTTT
>TRBJ2-7|TRBV13|-|-
CASSSKSSTGSYEQYF
TGTGCCAGCAGCTCAAAATCGTCGACAGGTTCCTACGAGCAGTACTTC
>TRBJ1-1|TRBV6-2/TRBV6-3|-|TRBD1
CASSYGGGGRTEAFF
TGTGCCAGCAGTTACGGTGGAGGGGGCAGAACTGAAGCTTTCTTT
>TRBJ2-7|TRBV19|-|-
CASSHTRNDEQYF
TGTGCCAGTAGTCATACTAGGAACGACGAGCAGTACTTC
>TRBJ2-7|TRBV11-3|-|-
CASRKGVLSYEQYF
TGTGCCAGCAGGAAGGGGGTACTCTCCTACGAGCAGTACTTC